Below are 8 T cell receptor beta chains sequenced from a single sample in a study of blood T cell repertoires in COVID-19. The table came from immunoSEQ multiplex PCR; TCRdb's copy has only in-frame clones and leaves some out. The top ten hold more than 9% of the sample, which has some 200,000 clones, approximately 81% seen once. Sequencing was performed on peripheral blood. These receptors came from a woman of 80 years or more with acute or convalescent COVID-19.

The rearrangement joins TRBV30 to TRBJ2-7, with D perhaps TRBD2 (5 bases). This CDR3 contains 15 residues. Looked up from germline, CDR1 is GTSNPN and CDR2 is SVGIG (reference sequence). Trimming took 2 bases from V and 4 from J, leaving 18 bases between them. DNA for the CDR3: TGTGCCTGGAGTCCACGGGGTAGGGTAGGATACGAGCAGTACTTC. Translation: CAWSPRGRVGYEQYF.

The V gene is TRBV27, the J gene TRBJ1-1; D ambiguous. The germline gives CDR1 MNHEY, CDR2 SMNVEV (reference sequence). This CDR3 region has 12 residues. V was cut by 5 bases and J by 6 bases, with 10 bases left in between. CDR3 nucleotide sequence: TGTGCCAGCAGTCCCCCCGGGGCTGAAGCTTTCTTT. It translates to CASSPPGAEAFF.

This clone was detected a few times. The CDR3 DNA reads as TGTGCCAGCAGCCCCGTAGGTAGCGGGGCCTACAATGAGCAGTTCTTC. This translates into CASSPVGSGAYNEQFF. The chain couples TRBV9 to TRBJ2-1; 8 bases fit TRBD2. V lost 4 bases and J lost 2; bases outside the gene matches: 8. The CDR3 consists of 16 residues. The germline CDR1 and CDR2 sequences are SGDLS and YYNGEE.

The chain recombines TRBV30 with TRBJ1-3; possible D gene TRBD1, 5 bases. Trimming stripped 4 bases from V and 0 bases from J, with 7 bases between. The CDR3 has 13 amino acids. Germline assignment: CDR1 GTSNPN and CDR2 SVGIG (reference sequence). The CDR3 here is CAWIRDSGNTIYF. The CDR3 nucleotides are TGTGCCTGGATCAGGGACTCTGGAAACACCATATATTTT.

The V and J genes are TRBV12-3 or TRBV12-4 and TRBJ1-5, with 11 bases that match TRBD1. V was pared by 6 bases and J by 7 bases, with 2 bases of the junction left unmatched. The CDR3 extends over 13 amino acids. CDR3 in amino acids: CASRGQGGQPQHF. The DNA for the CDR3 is TGTGCCAGCAGGGGACAGGGGGGCCAGCCCCAGCATTTT.

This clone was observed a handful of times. CDR3 sequence reads: CASSLGIGLAARTDTQYF. CDR3 nucleotide sequence: TGCGCCAGCAGCTTGGGTATTGGACTAGCGGCTCGCACAGATACGCAGTATTTT. The gene calls are TRBV5-1 and TRBJ2-3, with TRBD2 matching over 10 bases. The CDR3 spans 18 residues. Looked up from germline, CDR1 is SGHRS and CDR2 is YFSETQ. The junction had 8 bases not matched to a gene; V was cut back by 0 bases and J by 1 base.

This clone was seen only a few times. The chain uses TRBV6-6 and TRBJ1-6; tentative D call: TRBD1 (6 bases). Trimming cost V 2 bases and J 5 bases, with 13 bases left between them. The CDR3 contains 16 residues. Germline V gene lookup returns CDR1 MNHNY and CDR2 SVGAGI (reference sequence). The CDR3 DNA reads TGTGCCAGCAGTTACCTCACCACAGGGAATAATTCACCCCTCCACTTT. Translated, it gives CASSYLTTGNNSPLHF.

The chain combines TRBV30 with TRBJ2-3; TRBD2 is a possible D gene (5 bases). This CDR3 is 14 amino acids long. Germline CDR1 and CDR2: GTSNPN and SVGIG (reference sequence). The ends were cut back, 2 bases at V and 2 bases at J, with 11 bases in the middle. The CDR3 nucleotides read TGTGCCTGGAGTATAGGACTGACCACAGATACGCAGTATTTT. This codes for CAWSIGLTTDTQYF.